This T cell receptor beta chain was sequenced during a study of blood T cells in healthy people across ages. Whole-study results and caveats: Significant beta diversity loss was already apparent by age roughly 40, declining roughly linearly. Diversity estimates from one million T cells were considered underestimates.

To note about this clonotype: Its specificity is unknown.

In terms of origin and age, donors were healthy Caucasian individuals from Russia aged about 6 to 90. Extracted total RNA amounted to at least 5 micrograms for each sample. With 4 bases clipped from V and 7 bases from J, the junction kept 12 bases outside the gene matches. The germline V gene has CDR1 SGHAT and CDR2 FQNNGV. This CDR3 contains 15 residues. It was with a sample-barcoded 5' primer and a J-beta primer mix that a second PCR of roughly 7 to 12 cycles was run. Via MiXCR, TCRdb re-called the 5' RACE reads, giving one row per CDR3 protein. The profile covers 850,000 to 1,100,000 distinct CDR3 sequences, with around two fifths appearing a single time and approximately 14% taken by the ten largest.

The material sequenced was blood. This clonotype was sampled from a man aged 18-30 years in good health. The V call is TRBV11-2, the J call TRBJ2-7, with 8 positions matching TRBD1. CDR3 region: CASSYLRDRYNEQYF. The CDR3 region has the DNA TGTGCCAGCAGCTACCTCCGGGACAGGTACAATGAGCAGTACTTC.